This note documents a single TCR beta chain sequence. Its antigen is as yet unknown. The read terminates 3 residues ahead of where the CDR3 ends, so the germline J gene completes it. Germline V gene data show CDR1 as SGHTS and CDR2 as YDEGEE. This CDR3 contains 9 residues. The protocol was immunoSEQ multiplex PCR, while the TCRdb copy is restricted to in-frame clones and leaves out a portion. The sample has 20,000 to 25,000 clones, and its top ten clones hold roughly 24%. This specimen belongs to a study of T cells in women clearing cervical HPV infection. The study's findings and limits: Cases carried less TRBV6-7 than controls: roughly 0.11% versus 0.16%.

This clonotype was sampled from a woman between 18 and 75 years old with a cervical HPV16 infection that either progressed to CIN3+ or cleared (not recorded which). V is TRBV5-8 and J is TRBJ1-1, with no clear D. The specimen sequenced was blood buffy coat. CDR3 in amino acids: CASSVLAFF. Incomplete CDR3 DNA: TGTGCCAGCAGCGTTCTG.